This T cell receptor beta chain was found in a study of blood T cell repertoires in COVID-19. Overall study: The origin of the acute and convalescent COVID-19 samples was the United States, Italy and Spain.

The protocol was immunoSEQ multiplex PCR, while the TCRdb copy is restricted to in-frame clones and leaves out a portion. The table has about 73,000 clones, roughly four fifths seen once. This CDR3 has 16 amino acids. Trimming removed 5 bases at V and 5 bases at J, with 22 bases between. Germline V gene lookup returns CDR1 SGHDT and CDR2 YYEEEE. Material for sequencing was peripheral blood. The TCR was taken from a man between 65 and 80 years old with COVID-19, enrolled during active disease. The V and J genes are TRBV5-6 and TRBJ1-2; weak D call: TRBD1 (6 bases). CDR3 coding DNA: TGTGCCAGCAGTTCAGGCTTCCCCGGGACAAGGTATGGCTACACCTTC. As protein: CASSSGFPGTRYGYTF.